This TCR beta chain came from a study of shared clonotypes between healthy human individuals (TCRdb year 2020). Regarding the research as a whole: The cohort included three men and two women between 18 and 49 years of age. For each donor, CD4 naive and CD4 memory were each given three plates, CD8 naive was given two plates, and CD8 memory was given one plate. To increase sequencing depth and limit assay-specific biases, different laboratories used diverse techniques to prepare libraries and sequence TCR repertoires. To estimate repertoire size and how much clonotypes are shared between individuals, the study performed deep sequencing of blood TCR repertoires from about 5 healthy adults. Per donor, leukapheresis produced somewhere between about 0.9 and 10 billion PBMCs.

Using the deep immunoSEQ assay, multiplex PCR amplified TCR CDR3 regions from genomic DNA. Extracted genomic DNA from each cell subset was spread evenly across all wells of several immunoSEQ 96-well plates, with each plate serving as a replicate. Each replicate PCR for sorted subsets received about 200 ng genomic DNA, equal to roughly 33,000 T cell genomes. The purified libraries were quantified using a Qubit 3.0 fluorometer, sized with a Bioanalyzer 2100, and then quantified again using the KAPA Library Quantification kit. Every immunoSEQ 96-well plate was sequenced on a dedicated single-read 150-cycle Illumina NextSeq 550 flow cell. Turning to the authors' computational methods: Because the immunoSEQ output included only junctional sequences and no quality scores, the filtering could not be the same as the filtering used for full-length reads. Sequences were annotated with PyIR, a Python wrapper for IgBLAST v1.9, using IMGT germline references to assign V/J genes and CDR3. Reads were filtered out if the reads had weak V/J assignments (E-value above 1e-6), no CDR3, stop codons, out-of-frame junctions, or ambiguous translated residues. V3J clonotypes were defined as sequences sharing an identical inferred V gene, J gene, and CDR3 amino acid sequence. To compute the percentage overlap between repertoires, the number of shared unique clonotypes was divided by the size of the smaller repertoire. Repertoire richness was assessed with RTK rarefaction, the Chao1 estimator, and Recon v2.1 estimates of unobserved clonotypes. For all TCRbeta clonotypes obtained by the gDNA method from a few donors, generation probabilities were computed with OLGA. As stored in TCRdb, this immuneACCESS dataset retains in-frame rearrangements with V and J assigned. A fraction of the clones does not appear; measured against another copy, unresolved V genes explain less than half of the discrepancy, and the remainder lacks a known reason. V, J and clone size were drawn from that table, and D and trimming were deduced from the DNA. In this sample the table shows about 580,000 clones, roughly 98% of which occur a single time. Approximately 0.33% of the sample is held by the ten biggest clonotypes.

Reading the germline V gene gives CDR1 SGHVS and CDR2 FNYEAQ. The germline V end is reduced by 2 bases and the J end by 7 bases; junction bases left unmatched: 6. The CDR3 measures 15 amino acids from cysteine to phenylalanine. Only the CDR3 DNA stays, 45 bases, in frame from base 1. Note on this clone: Its antigen is unknown. No base qualities exist here, and no much larger clone lies one base off it.

For the CD8 naive samples, CD45RO-negative cells were positively selected for CCR7, yielding a CD45RA+CCR7+ population from which TemRA cells were excluded. The donors were healthy, HIV-negative adults with no recently reported acute infections or vaccinations. Every donor was a Caucasian adult residing in Nashville, Tennessee, USA. Blood was collected by leukapheresis, and PBMCs were isolated by Ficoll-Histopaque density gradient centrifugation and then cryopreserved in liquid nitrogen vapor phase. Analytical flow cytometry was used to check the purity and quantity of every magnetically sorted T cell population. Each sorted fraction had its genomic DNA isolated and then quantified by UV absorbance on a Nanodrop 2000c. Study-wide conclusions, independent of this receptor: Rarefaction of sorted-subset datasets indicated incomplete sequencing despite the large sequencing depth. Compared with non-shared clonotypes, the clonotypes found in all four sorted-subset donors had higher generation probabilities. The genetic and exposure-history diversity represented was limited by the small number of donors. Based on pairwise subsampling, the degree of clonotype sharing among donors was expected to be affected by sequencing depth. Only blood was sampled, and tissue TCR repertoires likely differ from those in blood. When four donors were compared, the shared fraction of clonotypes was 5% to 6.5% for naive CD4, 3.5% for naive CD8, roughly 2.5% for memory CD4, and around 0.4% for memory CD8. Naive subsets generally had larger estimated clonotype richness than memory subsets.

The chain is encoded by TRBV7-6 joined to TRBJ1-5; 9 central bases correspond to TRBD1. The source material was naive CD8+ T cells sorted from blood. Read against the paper, the sample's cell subset or site label means: CD45RA+CCR7+. This sequence was found in a man under 40 in good health. The CDR3 protein is CASSLTGQGGQPQHF. The DNA reads as follows: TGTGCCAGCAGCTTAACGGGACAGGGCGGCCAGCCCCAGCATTTT.